This TCR beta chain was sequenced for a study of Graves' ophthalmopathy and Graves' hyperthyroidism (dated by TCRdb to about 2018). Notes on the research overall: Peripheral blood samples were taken at the time of initial diagnosis, before any treatment was given. The study used TCR beta repertoire signatures to distinguish Graves' ophthalmopathy from Graves' hyperthyroidism and to predict progression to ophthalmopathy. In total, some 130 blood samples were TCR-sequenced: 43 ophthalmopathy, approximately 80 hyperthyroidism and about 17 hyperthyroidism-to-ophthalmopathy patients. To explore V-J signatures that distinguish ophthalmopathy from hyperthyroidism, a discovery set of about a hundred patients was enrolled, made up of over 40 with ophthalmopathy and some 56 with stable hyperthyroidism. An independent validation cohort comprised around 19 hyperthyroidism patients and around 16 patients who later progressed from hyperthyroidism to ophthalmopathy. In roughly six hyperthyroidism patients, the T-cell repertoires found in thyroid tissue were compared with those found in blood. Following sampling, methimazole starting at 30 mg daily was administered to hyperthyroidism patients, and high-dose intravenous methylprednisolone was administered to ophthalmopathy patients. Results and caveats for the whole study, not just this receptor: Most expanded thyroid clonotypes with frequency above 0.001 were also detected in blood, suggesting blood repertoires may reflect the thyroid immune response. In validation, the model predicted ophthalmopathy progression with nearly 71% sensitivity and approximately 75% specificity; 12 predicted patients were CT-confirmed with GO in a median of approximately 6.5 months. Ophthalmopathy was separated from stable hyperthyroidism by the 13-signature model with more than 85% sensitivity and around 81% specificity in cross-validation and with 80%/75% in the test set. No statistical method was used to set the sample size in advance, and the investigators knew which group each participant was assigned to.

Worth noting for this clonotype: It has no known antigen specificity. Per-base quality was not reported, and no clone a single base away is much larger than it.

Ophthalmopathy patients were characterized by moderately to severely active disease, a Clinical Activity Score of at least 3, a NOSPECS grade of at least 4, and a disease duration under 3 months. Anyone with other autoimmune diseases, uncontrolled infections, pregnancy or lactation was excluded from the study. Clinical symptoms, serum thyroxine, TRAb, thyroid ultrasound and orbital computed tomography formed the basis of the diagnosis. PBMCs were isolated from roughly 10 ml of fresh peripheral blood by Ficoll-Paque density gradient centrifugation. Trizol reagent was used to extract the total RNA, and its quality was then checked on an Agilent 2100 Bioanalyzer. For repertoire sequencing, the TCR beta CDR3 regions were amplified from RNA transcripts. A first-round RT-PCR used HTBI primers with the Qiagen OneStep RT-PCR kit, followed by a second-round multiplex PCR, size selection and purification. Sequencing of the libraries was carried out on an Illumina HiSeq2000 in paired-end mode with 100 bp reads. In the original analysis: SOAPnuke was used for read processing, and reads with adapters, uncalled bases, a mean Phred below 15, or no exact constant-primer or identifier match were discarded. COPE v1.2.5 was used to merge high-quality paired reads. Clonotypes were defined as unique nucleotide sequences and were aligned to IMGT TRB V, D and J references using MiTCR v1.1. Only V-J combinations with frequency above 0.0001 were analysed, covering 98% to 99.2% of repertoires. A TCR clonal expansion and chaos score per V-J combination was defined as the ratio of F50 clonal expansion to chaos observed in the TCRdist matrix. Features were reduced by Welch's t-statistics and random forest to some 13 V-J combinations, which fed a naive Bayes classifier. The Morisita-Horn index was used to measure how similar the thyroid and blood repertoires were. TCRdb reanalyzed the raw reads on its own, using fastp at Q25 for trimming and MiXCR for clone calling, and kept in-frame beta chains. Duplicate CDR3 protein sequences are folded into a single record with the most common DNA and genes. The V and J calls, along with clone size, are taken from TCRdb and not from the paper's own processing. The sample table holds approximately 700,000 distinct CDR3 sequences, of which 40% were seen once. The ten largest account for approximately 43% of the sample.

Clipping removes 8 bases from V and 3 bases from J, with 5 as the unmatched junction base count. Based on the germline V gene, the CDR1 and CDR2 sequences are MGHDK and SYGVNS. Measured from the cysteine to the phenylalanine, the CDR3 is 14 residues long. Only CDR3 DNA is held: 42 bases, read in frame from base 1. This sequence was found in an adult man with Graves' ophthalmopathy. Sequencing was carried out using peripheral blood. Here the chain combines TRBV25-1 and TRBJ2-2, with TRBD2 matching 8 junction bases. The sequenced DNA: TGTGCCAGCCGAACTAGCGGAGACACCGGGGAGCTGTTTTTT. Translation gives CASRTSGDTGELFF.